The 8 T cell receptor beta chains below were found in one sample sequenced in a study of vaccination effects on CD4 cells after COVID-19 (dated by TCRdb to between 2021 and 2024). After less than 13 days of culture, CD4+ T cells were isolated with the EasySep CD4+ T cell isolation kit. Receptor amplification or capture employed the immunoSEQ multiplex PCR assay. The source is immuneACCESS, and TCRdb retained only in-frame sequences with V and J called. Part of the clones is not carried over; for the studies checked, unresolved V genes explain less than half of this, and the remainder is unexplained. This sample holds around 41,000 clones; roughly 82% were observed only once. Nearly 3% of the sample belongs to the ten largest clones. These receptors' antigens are unknown. The source was CD4+ T cells from PBMCs cultured without peptide, collected before COVID-19 vaccination. The receptors come from a human donor who received a COVID-19 vaccine.

V and J are TRBV6-6 and TRBJ2-1; tentatively, D is TRBD1 (6 bases). V lost 8 bases, J lost 8 bases, and 13 bases lay in between. The CDR3 loop spans 12 amino acids. Per the germline V gene, CDR1 is MNHNY and CDR2 is SVGAGI (reference sequence). The CDR3, as DNA: TGTGCCAGCGGGACGCCAGGGGATGAGCAGTTCTTC. Amino acids: CASGTPGDEQFF.

The V call is TRBV5-1, the J call TRBJ2-3, with 13 bases identical to TRBD2. The J segment lost 1 base and the V segment lost 4 bases, leaving 6 bases of the junction unmatched. Germline CDR1 SGHRS, CDR2 YFSETQ. The CDR3 has 17 amino acids. The CDR3 protein is CASSARLAGGRTDTQYF. Written as DNA, the CDR3 is TGCGCCAGCAGCGCAAGACTAGCGGGGGGACGCACAGATACGCAGTATTTT. The full variable domain, completed using reference TRBV5-1 and TRBJ2-3, is KAGVTQTPRYLIKTRGQQVTLSCSPISGHRSVSWYQQTPGQGLQFLFEYFSETQRNKGNFPGRFSGRQFSNSRSEMNVSTLELGDSALYLCASSARLAGGRTDTQYFGPGTRLTVL.

Turning to this clone: The same CDR3 is also encoded by other DNA sequences in this sample. V is TRBV15 and J is TRBJ2-1, with no clear D. V dropped 3 bases and J dropped 4 bases, with 4 bases sitting between them. Germline V gene lookup returns CDR1 LNHNV and CDR2 YYDKDF (reference sequence). CDR3 size: 12 residues. For the CDR3, the DNA is TGTGCCACCAGCAGGGGATACAATGAGCAGTTCTTC. This codes for CATSRGYNEQFF.

The J gene is TRBJ1-6, the V gene TRBV5-6; perhaps TRBD1 as D (5 bases). The V end lost 5 bases, the J end lost 5 bases, and 14 bases lay between the germline ends. The CDR3 is 15 amino acids. Per germline, CDR1 SGHDT and CDR2 YYEEEE. The CDR3 reads CASRRQQVHNSPLHF. The CDR3 nucleotides are TGTGCCAGCAGAAGACAGCAAGTTCATAATTCACCCCTCCACTTT.

The J gene is TRBJ1-2, the V gene TRBV7-2; D call uncertain. The CDR3 sequence is 13 residues long. Per germline, CDR1 SGHTA and CDR2 FQGNSA. V was pared by 1 base and J by 8 bases, with 11 bases between. CDR3 in amino acids: CASSLGEWAGYTF. The DNA of the CDR3 is TGTGCCAGCAGCTTAGGAGAGTGGGCGGGCTACACCTTC.

The CDR3 sequence is CASSESGLAGLNTGELFF. CDR3 DNA: TGTGCCAGCAGCGAATCGGGACTAGCGGGACTGAACACCGGGGAGCTGTTTTTT. This chain links TRBV9 with TRBJ2-2; 13 bases are shared with TRBD2. CDR1 and CDR2 (germline): SGDLS, YYNGEE. The CDR3 has 18 amino acids. V lost 3 bases and J lost 1; bases outside the gene matches: 6.

This clone came up a few times. This rearrangement joins TRBV10-2 to TRBJ1-5; a possible D gene is TRBD1 (5 bases). Germline V gene data show CDR1 as WSHSY and CDR2 as SAAADI. V was trimmed by 4 bases and J by 1 base, leaving 8 bases between them. The CDR3 contains 14 residues. CDR3 region: CASSAQGSNQPQHF. The CDR3 DNA follows: TGCGCCAGCAGTGCCCAGGGAAGCAATCAGCCCCAGCATTTT.

The V and J genes are TRBV5-1 and TRBJ2-3; D not resolved. This CDR3 contains 15 residues. CDR1 and CDR2 (germline): SGHRS, YFSETQ. V was shortened by 2 bases and J by 2 bases, with 12 bases between the two germline ends. The CDR3, as DNA: TGCGCCAGCAGCTTATTCATAAATCCCACAGATACGCAGTATTTT. Protein product: CASSLFINPTDTQYF.